This T cell receptor beta chain came from a study of T-cell memory formation after mild COVID-19. This clonotype was picked up a small number of times. What it binds is not known. Whole-study findings and limits: Among clones peaking at day 37 in the second wave, SARS-CoV-2 specificity remained unconfirmed. Clones contracting over day 15 to 85 were CD4/CD8 balanced, with later expanders leaning CD4+.

TCRdb ran MiXCR on the 5' RACE reads and lists one entry per CDR3 protein. The table records hundreds of thousands of distinct CDR3 sequences, about 17% of them present only once. The V gene lost 1 base and the J gene lost 1 base, with 15 bases spanning the gap. The CDR3 totals 17 residues. CDR1 and CDR2 from the germline V gene are LGHNA and YSLEER. This clonotype was sampled from a man between 18 and 29 years old who had mild COVID-19 (a few samples of this study predate the infection). Cell type and time point are not known. This rearrangement joins TRBV4-3 to TRBJ2-3; D remains unclear. Sequencing was done on a sample of PBMCs or a T cell subset sorted from them (not recorded which). The CDR3 spells CASSQVETLRGTDTQYF. The CDR3 DNA sequence: TGCGCCAGCAGCCAAGTGGAGACTCTTCGGGGCACAGATACGCAGTATTTT.